These T cell receptor beta chains were read from a single sample in a study of human T cells and chemical hapten exposure. TCRdb reprocessed the RACE reads with MiXCR, giving one entry per CDR3 protein. The repertoire holds roughly 110,000 distinct CDR3 sequences, with around 12% as singletons. The specimen was whole blood, collected in connection with sensitization to the hapten diphenylcyclopropenone (DPC). The receptors originated from a woman in her fifties or sixties with alopecia areata. Some clones in this sample may be carry-over from other donors' samples. Each CDR3 is given with its conserved first and last residue. A D gene is named only where the DNA matches it firmly. Clone size appears in some rows only: once, few, many, or a class for an expanded clone.

TRBJ2-4,16,NA,TRBV6-5,NA,CASSYSGSAAKNIQYF,TGTGCCAGCAGTTACTCTGGATCAGCAGCCAAAAACATTCAGTACTTC
TRBJ2-3,17,many,TRBV28,TRBD1,CASSFSLWGANRGMQYF,TGTGCCAGCAGTTTCTCCCTGTGGGGAGCGAACAGGGGGATGCAGTATTTT
TRBJ1-1,15,NA,TRBV6-5,TRBD1,CASSYSNRGQGEAFF,TGTGCCAGCAGTTACTCGAACAGGGGGCAGGGTGAAGCTTTCTTT
TRBJ1-5,20,few,TRBV4-1,TRBD1,CASSQGFRDSSQNSNQPQHF,TGCGCCAGCAGCCAAGGGTTTCGGGACAGCAGCCAAAATAGCAATCAGCCCCAGCATTTT
TRBJ1-1,12,once,TRBV7-8,NA,CASSLDGTEAFF,TGTGCCAGCAGCTTAGACGGGACTGAAGCTTTCTTT
TRBJ1-5,14,many,TRBV7-9,NA,CASSFGAGNQPQHF,TGTGCCAGCAGCTTCGGGGCGGGCAATCAGCCCCAGCATTTT
TRBJ2-1,15,NA,TRBV19,TRBD1,CASSQTGGLYNEQFF,TGTGCCAGTAGTCAGACAGGGGGCCTTTACAATGAGCAGTTCTTC
TRBJ2-5,14,few,TRBV29-1,TRBD2,CSVDPGLAVETQYF,TGCAGCGTTGACCCGGGACTAGCGGTGGAGACCCAGTACTTC
TRBJ2-3,15,NA,TRBV6-2/TRBV6-3,NA,CASSPTGLNTDTQYF,TGTGCCAGCAGCCCAACAGGTTTGAACACAGATACGCAGTATTTT
TRBJ2-7,13,few,TRBV10-3,NA,CAIMDPNSYEQYF,TGTGCCATCATGGACCCAAATTCTTACGAGCAGTACTTC
TRBJ2-6,18,NA,TRBV20-1,TRBD2,CSARATAGGLAGANVLTF,TGCAGTGCTAGAGCCACCGCGGGGGGATTAGCGGGGGCCAACGTCCTGACTTTC
TRBJ2-1,16,many,TRBV11-2,TRBD2,CASSLPTSGIYNEQFF,TGTGCCAGCAGCTTACCGACTAGCGGGATATACAATGAGCAGTTCTTC
TRBJ1-5,15,few,TRBV10-2,NA,CASSDLGYSNQPQHF,TGCGCCAGCAGTGACCTGGGGTATAGCAATCAGCCCCAGCATTTT
TRBJ1-2,14,few,TRBV9,NA,CASSVDQGRYGYTF,TGTGCCAGCAGCGTAGATCAAGGGAGATATGGCTACACCTTC
TRBJ2-7,15,few,TRBV6-2/TRBV6-3,TRBD1,CASSPRTGAAYEQYF,TGTGCCAGCAGCCCCCGGACAGGGGCCGCTTACGAGCAGTACTTC
TRBJ1-1,20,NA,TRBV7-9,NA,CASSGVFGVRTPPVNTEAFF,TGTGCCAGCAGCGGCGTGTTTGGTGTCCGAACCCCTCCGGTGAACACTGAAGCTTTCTTT
TRBJ1-1,15,NA,TRBV7-2,TRBD1,CASSHTGTANTEAFF,TGTGCCAGCAGCCACACCGGGACAGCGAACACTGAAGCTTTCTTT
TRBJ2-3,13,NA,TRBV29-1,NA,CSGMTDFTDTQYF,TGCAGCGGTATGACAGATTTCACAGATACGCAGTATTTT
TRBJ2-7,14,few,TRBV6-5,NA,CASSHGTFLDEQYF,TGTGCCAGCAGTCATGGGACCTTCTTGGACGAGCAGTACTTC
TRBJ1-3,15,few,TRBV12-3/TRBV12-4,NA,CATQPGRSTGNTIYF,TGTGCCACACAACCAGGGAGATCGACTGGAAACACCATATATTTT
TRBJ2-7,15,few,TRBV6-5,TRBD2,CASSYRTGGPYEQHF,TGTGCCAGCAGTTACCGGACGGGAGGGCCGTACGAGCAGCACTTC
TRBJ2-7,15,few,TRBV20-1,TRBD1,CSATPGQGARYEQYF,TGCAGTGCTACACCGGGACAGGGGGCTCGGTACGAGCAGTACTTC
TRBJ2-1,16,many,TRBV12-3/TRBV12-4,TRBD2,CASVSSGSFSYNEQFF,TGTGCCAGCGTGTCTAGCGGGAGTTTCTCCTACAATGAGCAGTTCTTC
TRBJ2-2,13,few,TRBV29-1,NA,CSVELGSTGELFF,TGCAGCGTTGAGCTAGGGAGCACCGGGGAGCTGTTTTTT
TRBJ2-7,18,many,TRBV20-1,TRBD1,CSARDVLMTGGQVGEQYF,TGCAGTGCTAGAGATGTCCTTATGACAGGGGGCCAGGTTGGCGAGCAGTACTTC
TRBJ1-6,14,NA,TRBV7-2,NA,CASSPRSDNSPLHF,TGTGCCAGCAGCCCGAGGTCCGATAATTCACCCCTCCACTTT
TRBJ2-1,16,NA,TRBV12-3/TRBV12-4,TRBD1,CASSLQGASVSNEQFF,TGTGCCAGCAGTTTACAGGGGGCGTCAGTATCCAATGAGCAGTTCTTC
TRBJ2-3,16,NA,TRBV7-2,TRBD1,CASSLLGTGDMGTQYF,TGTGCCAGCAGTCTTTTGGGGACAGGGGACATGGGTACGCAGTATTTT
TRBJ2-3,13,once,TRBV7-6,NA,CASSAEITDTQYF,TGTGCCAGCAGCGCCGAGATCACAGATACGCAGTATTTT
TRBJ2-5,16,NA,TRBV11-2,TRBD2,CASSLAGGGAAETQYF,TGTGCCAGCAGCTTAGCCGGCGGGGGGGCCGCAGAGACCCAGTACTTC
TRBJ1-5,15,NA,TRBV6-1,TRBD1,CASSDTGTADQPQHF,TGTGCCAGCAGTGACACCGGGACAGCGGATCAGCCCCAGCATTTT
TRBJ1-4,15,NA,TRBV28,TRBD1,CASSMTGGLNEKLFF,TGTGCCAGCAGCATGACAGGGGGCCTCAATGAAAAACTGTTTTTT
TRBJ2-2,14,NA,TRBV18,NA,CASSPSGDPGELFF,TGTGCCAGCTCACCATCAGGGGATCCCGGGGAGCTGTTTTTT
TRBJ1-5,13,many,TRBV11-2,NA,CASSLEGAKPQHF,TGTGCCAGCAGCTTAGAAGGTGCCAAGCCCCAGCATTTT
TRBJ2-3,15,many,TRBV27,TRBD2,CASNWERGGQDTQYF,TGTGCCAGCAACTGGGAGCGGGGGGGGCAAGATACGCAGTATTTT
TRBJ2-2,14,NA,TRBV6-5,NA,CASRSPRGPGELFF,TGTGCCAGCAGGTCTCCTCGGGGGCCCGGGGAGCTGTTTTTT
TRBJ2-1,13,NA,TRBV28,NA,CASRPAPNNEQFF,TGTGCCAGCAGGCCCGCCCCTAACAATGAGCAGTTCTTC
TRBJ1-3,15,many,TRBV18,NA,CASSPGTGAGNTIYF,TGTGCCAGCTCACCCGGGACGGGCGCTGGAAACACCATATATTTT
TRBJ1-1,17,few,TRBV18,NA,CASSPRSRTHMNTEAFF,TGTGCCAGCTCACCTAGGAGCAGGACACACATGAACACTGAAGCTTTCTTT
TRBJ2-1,16,NA,TRBV2,TRBD2,CANSSEGSGIYNEQFF,TGTGCCAACAGTTCCGAGGGTAGCGGGATCTACAATGAGCAGTTCTTC
TRBJ2-1,16,few,TRBV20-1,TRBD2,CVPGTSGLSSYNEQFF,TGCGTCCCCGGGACTAGCGGGCTGAGCTCCTACAATGAGCAGTTCTTC
TRBJ2-3,16,many,TRBV3-1,TRBD2,CASSHRTSGRADTQYF,TGTGCCAGCAGCCACCGGACTAGCGGGAGGGCAGATACGCAGTATTTT